This T cell receptor beta chain was captured in a study of cytomegalovirus exposure and HLA in healthy donors. Study summary: Within an early data release were 80 million to 90 million unique TCRs drawn from HLA-typed donors.

Study-level findings and limits: What a later analysis reportedly showed was that an Asian-associated ancestry cluster had fewer N-insertions than the roughly 720-donor mean. What a later analysis showed was that several of the most significant clusters appeared linked to common viral pathogens.

As regards this clone: Its matching antigen is unknown.

CDR1 is MGHRA and CDR2 is YSYEKL in the germline V gene. The ends were cut back, 2 bases at V and 0 bases at J, with 16 bases in the middle. The length of the CDR3 is 17 residues. It was with 60 Vbeta and 13 Jbeta primers that the PCR ran. Per the authors' pipeline: About 11 million of the roughly 80 million unique TCR beta chains counted in a later analysis were shared. Data came from immunoSEQ multiplex PCR; TCRdb stores just in-frame clones and leaves some out. From that table come the V and J calls and clone size; the DNA was used to work out D and trimming. This table has 130,000 or so clones, around 70% appearing once.

The receptor was isolated from a man aged 30-40 years in good health and CMV-seronegative. This rearrangement joins TRBV4-1 to TRBJ1-1; D remains ambiguous. Sequencing used PBMCs. The CDR3 region has the DNA TGCGCCAGCAGCCAAAGTCGCCCTCGAGCCTTGAACACTGAAGCTTTCTTT. This sequence encodes CASSQSRPRALNTEAFF.